This entry features one T cell receptor (beta chain) sequence. The antigen remains undetermined. The sample originates from a study of CD8 T cells in Susac syndrome. General observations from the study: There were over 15 Susac-specific public clones in total CD8+ repertoires and roughly 5 in CD8+ TEMRA repertoires.

0.5 to 1 ug RNA was reverse transcribed with random hexamers. One entry per CDR3 protein results from TCRdb running MiXCR on the immunoSEQ multiplex PCR reads. The data contain tens of thousands of distinct CDR3 sequences, approximately 95% of them seen just once; the ten biggest clones take up about 0.52%. Looked up from germline, CDR1 is DFQATT and CDR2 is SNEGSKA (reference sequence). With 6 bases removed from V and 0 bases from J, the gap between germline ends came to 12 bases. The CDR3 extends over 14 amino acids. Material for sequencing was CD8+ T cells from PBMCs. This receptor was identified in a human donor with Susac syndrome. The chain employs TRBV20-1 and TRBJ2-1, with D possibly being TRBD1 (5 bases). The CDR3 loop reads CSAIRETSYNEQFF. The CDR3 DNA sequence: TGCAGTGCCATCAGGGAAACCTCCTACAATGAGCAGTTCTTC.